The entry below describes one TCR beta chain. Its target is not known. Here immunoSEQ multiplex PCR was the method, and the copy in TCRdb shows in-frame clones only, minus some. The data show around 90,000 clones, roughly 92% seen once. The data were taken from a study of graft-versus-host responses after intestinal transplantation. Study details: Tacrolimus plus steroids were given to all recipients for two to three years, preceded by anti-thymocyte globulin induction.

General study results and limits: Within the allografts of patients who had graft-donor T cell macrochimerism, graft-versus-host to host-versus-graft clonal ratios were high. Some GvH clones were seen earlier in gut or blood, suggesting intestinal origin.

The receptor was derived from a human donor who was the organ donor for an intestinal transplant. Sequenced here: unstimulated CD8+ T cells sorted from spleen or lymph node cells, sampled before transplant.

In DNA, the CDR3 is TGTGCCAGCAGCGGAGGGACAGGGGAGGTTCAGCCCCAGCATTTT. Translating it yields CASSGGTGEVQPQHF. J is TRBJ1-5 and V is TRBV5-6, with 10 bases that match TRBD1. CDR3 length: 15 amino acids. Trimming took 4 bases from V and 6 from J; bases not matched to a gene: 7. Germline CDR1 and CDR2: SGHDT and YYEEEE. Supplemented by reference TRBV5-6 and TRBJ1-5, the full variable domain reads DAGVTQSPTHLIKTRGQQVTLRCSPKSGHDTVSWYQQALGQGPQFIFQYYEEEERQRGNFPDRFSGHQFPNYSSELNVNALLLGDSALYLCASSGGTGEVQPQHFGDGTRLSIL.